This TCR beta chain was recovered during a study of blood T cell repertoires in COVID-19. About the study: There were acute and convalescent COVID-19 samples, and they came from the United States, Italy and Spain. The analysed material was cDNA or gDNA that came from T cells, B-cell-depleted T cells, or PBMCs.

This clone was counted only a few times. V lost 5 bases, J lost 8 bases, and 5 bases stayed unmatched. This CDR3 contains 13 residues. Per the germline V gene, CDR1 is SGHVS and CDR2 is FQNEAQ. In the study's own analysis: The assay estimated nucleated cells by amplifying reference gene primers. Assay used: immunoSEQ multiplex PCR; TCRdb lists only in-frame clones, some missing. D and trimming come from the DNA, and the V and J calls and clone size come from that table. The sample holds 40,000 to 55,000 clones, about four fifths seen once. Sequences were obtained from peripheral blood. This sequence joins TRBV7-8 and TRBJ2-1, with 8 nucleotides matching TRBD1. This receptor was taken from a man between 50 and 59 years old with acute or convalescent COVID-19. The CDR3 nucleotides read TGTGCCAGCAGCGCCCGGACAGGGCATGAGCAGTTCTTC. This translates into CASSARTGHEQFF.